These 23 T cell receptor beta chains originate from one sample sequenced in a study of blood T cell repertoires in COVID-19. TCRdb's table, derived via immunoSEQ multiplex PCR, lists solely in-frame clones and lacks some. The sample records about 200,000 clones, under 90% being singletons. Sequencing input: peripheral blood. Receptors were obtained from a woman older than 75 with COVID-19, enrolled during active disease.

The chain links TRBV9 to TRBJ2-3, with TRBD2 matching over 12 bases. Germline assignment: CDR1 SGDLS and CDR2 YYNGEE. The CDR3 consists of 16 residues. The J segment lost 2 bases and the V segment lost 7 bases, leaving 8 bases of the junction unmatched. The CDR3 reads CASGSLAGGDTDTQYF. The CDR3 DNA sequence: TGTGCCAGCGGTTCCCTAGCGGGAGGGGACACAGATACGCAGTATTTT.

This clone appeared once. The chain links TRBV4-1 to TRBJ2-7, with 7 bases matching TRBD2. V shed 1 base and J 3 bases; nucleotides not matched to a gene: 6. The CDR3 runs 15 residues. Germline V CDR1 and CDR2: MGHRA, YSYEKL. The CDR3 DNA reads TGCGCCAGCAGCCAAGGACGGGGGGAGGACTACGAGCAGTACTTC. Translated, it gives CASSQGRGEDYEQYF.

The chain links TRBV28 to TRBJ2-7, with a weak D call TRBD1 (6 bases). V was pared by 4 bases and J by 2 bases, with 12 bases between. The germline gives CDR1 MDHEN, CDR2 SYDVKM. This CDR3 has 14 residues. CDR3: CASSSQGRAYEQYF. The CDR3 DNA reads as TGTGCCAGCAGTTCCCAGGGGCGGGCCTACGAGCAGTACTTC.

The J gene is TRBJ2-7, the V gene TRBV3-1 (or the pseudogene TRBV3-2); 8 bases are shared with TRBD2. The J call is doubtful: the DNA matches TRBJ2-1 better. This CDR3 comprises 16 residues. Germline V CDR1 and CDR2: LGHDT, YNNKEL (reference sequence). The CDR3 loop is CASSQVAGGSYNEQFF. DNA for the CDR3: TGTGCCAGCAGCCAAGTCGCGGGGGGTTCCTACAATGAGCAGTTCTTC.

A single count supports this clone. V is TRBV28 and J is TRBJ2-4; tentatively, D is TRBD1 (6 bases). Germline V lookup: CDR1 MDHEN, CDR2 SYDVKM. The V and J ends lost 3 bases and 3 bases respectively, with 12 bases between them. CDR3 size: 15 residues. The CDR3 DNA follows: TGTGCCAGCAGTTTCCCACAGGGTGGCAAAAACATTCAGTACTTC. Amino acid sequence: CASSFPQGGKNIQYF.

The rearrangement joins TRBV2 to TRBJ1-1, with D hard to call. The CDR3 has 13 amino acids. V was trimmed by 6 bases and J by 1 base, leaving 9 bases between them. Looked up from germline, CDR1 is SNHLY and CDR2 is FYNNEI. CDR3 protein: CASRARENTEAFF. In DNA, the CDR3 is TGTGCCAGCAGGGCACGGGAGAACACTGAAGCTTTCTTT.

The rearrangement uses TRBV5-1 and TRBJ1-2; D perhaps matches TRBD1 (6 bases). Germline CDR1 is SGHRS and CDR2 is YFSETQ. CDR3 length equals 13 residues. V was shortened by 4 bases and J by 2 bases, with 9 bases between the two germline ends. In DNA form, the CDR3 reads TGCGCCAGCAGCCGACAGGAAAACTATGGCTACACCTTC. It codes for CASSRQENYGYTF.

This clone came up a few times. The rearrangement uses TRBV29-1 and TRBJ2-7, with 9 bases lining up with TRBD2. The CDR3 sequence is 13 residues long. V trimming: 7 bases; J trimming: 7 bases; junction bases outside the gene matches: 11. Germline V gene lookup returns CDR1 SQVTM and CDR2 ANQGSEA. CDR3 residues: CSGQASGAREQYF. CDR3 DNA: TGCAGCGGTCAGGCTAGCGGGGCGCGGGAGCAGTACTTC.

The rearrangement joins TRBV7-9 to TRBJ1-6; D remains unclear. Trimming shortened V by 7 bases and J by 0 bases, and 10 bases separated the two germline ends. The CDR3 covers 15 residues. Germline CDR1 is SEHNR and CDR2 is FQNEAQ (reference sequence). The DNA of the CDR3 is TGTGCCAGCATTTGGGCGAGCTCCTATAATTCACCCCTCCACTTT. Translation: CASIWASSYNSPLHF.

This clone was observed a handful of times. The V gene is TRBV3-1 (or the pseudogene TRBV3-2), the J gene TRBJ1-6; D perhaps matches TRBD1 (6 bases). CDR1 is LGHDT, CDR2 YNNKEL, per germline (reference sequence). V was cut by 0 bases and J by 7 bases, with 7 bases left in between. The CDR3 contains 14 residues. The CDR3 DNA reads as TGTGCCAGCAGCCAAGAAACAGGGAATTCACCCCTCCACTTT. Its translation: CASSQETGNSPLHF.

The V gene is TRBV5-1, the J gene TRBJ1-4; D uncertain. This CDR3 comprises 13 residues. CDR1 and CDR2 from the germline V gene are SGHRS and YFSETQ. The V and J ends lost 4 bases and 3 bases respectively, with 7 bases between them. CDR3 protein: CASSPRSNEKLFF. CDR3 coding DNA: TGCGCCAGCAGCCCGCGGTCTAATGAAAAACTGTTTTTT.

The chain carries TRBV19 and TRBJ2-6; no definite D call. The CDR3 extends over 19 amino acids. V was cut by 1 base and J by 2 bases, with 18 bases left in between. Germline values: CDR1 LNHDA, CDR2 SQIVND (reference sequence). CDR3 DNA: TGTGCCAGTAGTATAGCCACCGGCGCGGCGTCGGCTGGGGCCAACGTCCTGACTTTC. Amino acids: CASSIATGAASAGANVLTF.

The CDR3 region has the DNA TGTGCCAGCAGCCAAAAGGGGGCTGAAGCTTTCTTT. It encodes CASSQKGAEAFF. The rearrangement links TRBV6-5 to TRBJ1-1, with D maybe TRBD1 (6 bases). Trimming removed 6 bases from V and 6 bases from J, with 11 bases in between. This CDR3 contains 12 residues. CDR1 is MNHEY, CDR2 SVGAGI, per germline.

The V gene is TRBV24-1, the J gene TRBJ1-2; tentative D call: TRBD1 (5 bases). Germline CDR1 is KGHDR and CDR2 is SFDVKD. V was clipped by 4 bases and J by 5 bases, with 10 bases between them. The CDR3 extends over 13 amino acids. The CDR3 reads CATSDGTGYGYTF. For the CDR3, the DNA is TGTGCCACCAGTGACGGTACAGGTTATGGCTACACCTTC.

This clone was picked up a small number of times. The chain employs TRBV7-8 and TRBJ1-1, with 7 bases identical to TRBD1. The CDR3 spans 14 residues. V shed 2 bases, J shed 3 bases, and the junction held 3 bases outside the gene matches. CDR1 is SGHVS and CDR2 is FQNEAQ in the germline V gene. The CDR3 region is CASSLNRGDTEAFF. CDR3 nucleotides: TGTGCCAGCAGCTTAAACAGGGGAGACACTGAAGCTTTCTTT.

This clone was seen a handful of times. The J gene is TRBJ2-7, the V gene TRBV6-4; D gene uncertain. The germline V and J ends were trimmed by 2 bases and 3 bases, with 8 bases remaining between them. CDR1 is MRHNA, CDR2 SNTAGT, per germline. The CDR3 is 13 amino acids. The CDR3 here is CASSDQPGYEQYF. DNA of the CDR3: TGTGCCAGCAGTGACCAGCCAGGCTACGAGCAGTACTTC.

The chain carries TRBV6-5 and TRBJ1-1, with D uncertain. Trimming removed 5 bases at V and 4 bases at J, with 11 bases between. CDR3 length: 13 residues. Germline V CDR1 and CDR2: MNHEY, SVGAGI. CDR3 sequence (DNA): TGTGCCAGCAGTCCCAAGCGAGTCACTGAAGCTTTCTTT. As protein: CASSPKRVTEAFF.

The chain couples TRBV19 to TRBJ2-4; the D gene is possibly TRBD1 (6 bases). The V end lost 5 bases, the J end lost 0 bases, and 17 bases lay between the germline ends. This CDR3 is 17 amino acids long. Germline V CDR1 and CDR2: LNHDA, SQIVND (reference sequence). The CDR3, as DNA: TGTGCCAGTAGTCTAGGACAGACCCGATTAGCCAAAAACATTCAGTACTTC. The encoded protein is CASSLGQTRLAKNIQYF.

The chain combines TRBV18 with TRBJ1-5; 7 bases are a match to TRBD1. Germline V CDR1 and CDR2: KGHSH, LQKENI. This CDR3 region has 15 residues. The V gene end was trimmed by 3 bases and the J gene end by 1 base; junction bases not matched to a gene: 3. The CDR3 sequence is CASSPDRLSNQPQHF. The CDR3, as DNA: TGTGCCAGCTCACCGGACAGGCTAAGCAATCAGCCCCAGCATTTT.

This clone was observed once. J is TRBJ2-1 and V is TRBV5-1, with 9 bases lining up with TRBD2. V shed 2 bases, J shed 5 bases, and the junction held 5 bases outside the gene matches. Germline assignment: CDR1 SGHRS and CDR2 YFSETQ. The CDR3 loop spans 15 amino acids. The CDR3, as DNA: TGCGCCAGCAGCTTAGCGGGAGGATTGGACAATGAGCAGTTCTTC. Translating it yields CASSLAGGLDNEQFF.

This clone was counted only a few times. CDR3 DNA sequence: TGTGCCAGCAGTGACTCTCCCGGTAGGGGAGCTTTCTTT. Translation gives CASSDSPGRGAFF. V and J are TRBV6-4 and TRBJ1-1; perhaps TRBD1 as D (5 bases). The CDR3 contains 13 residues. The V end lost 0 bases, the J end lost 10 bases, and 12 bases lay between the germline ends. Per germline, CDR1 MRHNA and CDR2 SNTAGT.

The CDR3 spells CASSQRLTGDTEAFF. CDR3 nucleotide sequence: TGTGCCAGCAGTCAGCGCCTCACAGGGGACACTGAAGCTTTCTTT. The chain joins TRBV28 to TRBJ1-1; 7 nucleotides align to TRBD1. Per germline, CDR1 MDHEN and CDR2 SYDVKM. The V and J ends lost 5 bases and 3 bases, in that order; junction bases with no gene match: 9. This CDR3 has 15 amino acids.

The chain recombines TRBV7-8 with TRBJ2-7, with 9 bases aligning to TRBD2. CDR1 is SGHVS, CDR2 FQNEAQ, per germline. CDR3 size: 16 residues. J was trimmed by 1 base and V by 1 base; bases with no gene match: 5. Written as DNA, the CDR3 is TGTGCCAGCAGCTTAGAAGCGGGAGGACTTTCCTACGAGCAGTACTTC. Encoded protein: CASSLEAGGLSYEQYF.